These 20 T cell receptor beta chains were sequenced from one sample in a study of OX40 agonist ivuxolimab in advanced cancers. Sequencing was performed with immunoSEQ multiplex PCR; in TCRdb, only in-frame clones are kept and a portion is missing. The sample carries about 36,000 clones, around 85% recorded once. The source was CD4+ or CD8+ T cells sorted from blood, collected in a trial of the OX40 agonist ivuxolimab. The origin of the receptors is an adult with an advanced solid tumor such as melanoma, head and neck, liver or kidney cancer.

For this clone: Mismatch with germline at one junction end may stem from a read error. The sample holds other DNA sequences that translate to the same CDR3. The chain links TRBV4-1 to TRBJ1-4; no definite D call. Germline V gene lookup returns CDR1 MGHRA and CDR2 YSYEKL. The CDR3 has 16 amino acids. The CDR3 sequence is CASSLKTAADNEKLFF. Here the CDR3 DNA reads TGCGCCAGTAGCCTAAAAACCGCGGCAGATAATGAAAAACTGTTTTTT.

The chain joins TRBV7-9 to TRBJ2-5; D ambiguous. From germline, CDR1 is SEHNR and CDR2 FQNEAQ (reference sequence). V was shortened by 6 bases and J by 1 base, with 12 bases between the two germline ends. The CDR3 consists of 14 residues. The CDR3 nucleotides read TGTGCCAGCAGAATTACGGAATCCCAAGAGACCCAGTACTTC. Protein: CASRITESQETQYF.

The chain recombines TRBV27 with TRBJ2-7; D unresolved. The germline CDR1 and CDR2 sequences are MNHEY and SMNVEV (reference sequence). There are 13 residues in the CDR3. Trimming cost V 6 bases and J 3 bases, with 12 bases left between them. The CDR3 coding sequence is TGTGCCAGCAGCTCCCGGACGGGCTACGAGCAGTACTTC. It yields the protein CASSSRTGYEQYF.

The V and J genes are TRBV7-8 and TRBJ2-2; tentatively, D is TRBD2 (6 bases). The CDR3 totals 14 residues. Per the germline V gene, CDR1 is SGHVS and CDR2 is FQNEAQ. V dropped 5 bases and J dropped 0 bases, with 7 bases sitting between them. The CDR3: CASSRLANTGELFF. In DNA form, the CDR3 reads TGTGCCAGCAGCCGACTAGCGAACACCGGGGAGCTGTTTTTT.

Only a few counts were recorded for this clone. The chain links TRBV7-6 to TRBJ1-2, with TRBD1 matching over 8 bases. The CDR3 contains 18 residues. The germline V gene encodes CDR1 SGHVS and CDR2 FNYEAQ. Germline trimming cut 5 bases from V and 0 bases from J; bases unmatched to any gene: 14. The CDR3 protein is CASSPGLGQVGSNYGYTF. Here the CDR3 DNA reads TGTGCCAGCAGCCCCGGGTTGGGACAGGTCGGGTCTAACTATGGCTACACCTTC.

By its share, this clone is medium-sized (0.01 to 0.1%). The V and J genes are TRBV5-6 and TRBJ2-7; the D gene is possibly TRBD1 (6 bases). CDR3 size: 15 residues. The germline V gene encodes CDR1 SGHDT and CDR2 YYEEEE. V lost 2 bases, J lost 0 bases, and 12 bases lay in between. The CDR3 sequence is CASSLEQGYSYEQYF. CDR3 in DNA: TGTGCCAGCAGCTTAGAACAGGGTTACTCCTACGAGCAGTACTTC.

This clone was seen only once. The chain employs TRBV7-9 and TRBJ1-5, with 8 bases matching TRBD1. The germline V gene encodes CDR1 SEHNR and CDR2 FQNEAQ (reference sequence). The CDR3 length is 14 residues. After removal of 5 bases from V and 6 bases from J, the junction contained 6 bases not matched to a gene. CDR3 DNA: TGTGCCAGCAGCCATCAGGGGGCAAGTCAGCCCCAGCATTTT. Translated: CASSHQGASQPQHF.

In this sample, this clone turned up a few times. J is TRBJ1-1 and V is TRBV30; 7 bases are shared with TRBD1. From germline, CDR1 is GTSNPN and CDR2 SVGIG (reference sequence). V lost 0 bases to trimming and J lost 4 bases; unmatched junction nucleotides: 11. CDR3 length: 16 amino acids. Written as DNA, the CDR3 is TGTGCCTGGAGTGTACTGGGACAGATGAAAGGCACTGAAGCTTTCTTT. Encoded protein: CAWSVLGQMKGTEAFF. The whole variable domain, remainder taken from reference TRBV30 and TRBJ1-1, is SQTIHQWPATLVQPVGSPLSLECTVEGTSNPNLYWYRQAAGRGLQLLFYSVGIGQISSEVPQNLSASRPQDRQFILSSKKLLLSDSGFYLCAWSVLGQMKGTEAFFGQGTRLTVV.

The CDR3 region is CASNERRGSPEETQYF. CDR3 bases: TGTGCCAGCAACGAGAGGCGGGGTTCCCCCGAGGAGACCCAGTACTTC. This sequence joins TRBV7-2 and TRBJ2-5; tentative D call: TRBD2 (6 bases). The V gene lost 7 bases and the J gene lost 5 bases, with 23 bases spanning the gap. The germline CDR1 and CDR2 sequences are SGHTA and FQGNSA. This CDR3 spans 16 amino acids.

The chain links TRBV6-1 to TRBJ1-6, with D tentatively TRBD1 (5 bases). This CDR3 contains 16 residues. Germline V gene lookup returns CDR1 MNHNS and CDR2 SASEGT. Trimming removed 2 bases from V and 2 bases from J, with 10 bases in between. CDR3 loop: CASSETGGAYNSPLHF. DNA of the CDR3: TGTGCCAGCAGTGAAACGGGGGGGGCCTATAATTCACCCCTCCACTTT.

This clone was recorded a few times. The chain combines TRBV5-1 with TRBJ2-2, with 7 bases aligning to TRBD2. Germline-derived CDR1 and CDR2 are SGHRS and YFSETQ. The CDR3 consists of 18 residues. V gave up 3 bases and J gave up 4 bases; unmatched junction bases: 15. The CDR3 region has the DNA TGCGCCAGCAGCTCATCCGGGACTACAGTGCGCAGCACCGGGGAGCTGTTTTTT. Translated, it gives CASSSSGTTVRSTGELFF.

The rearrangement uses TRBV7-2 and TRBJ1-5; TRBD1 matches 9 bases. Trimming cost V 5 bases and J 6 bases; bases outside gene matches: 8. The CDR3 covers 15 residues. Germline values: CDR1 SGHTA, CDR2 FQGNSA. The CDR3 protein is CASSLGTGFFQPQHF. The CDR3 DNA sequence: TGTGCCAGCAGCCTCGGGACAGGGTTTTTTCAGCCCCAGCATTTT.

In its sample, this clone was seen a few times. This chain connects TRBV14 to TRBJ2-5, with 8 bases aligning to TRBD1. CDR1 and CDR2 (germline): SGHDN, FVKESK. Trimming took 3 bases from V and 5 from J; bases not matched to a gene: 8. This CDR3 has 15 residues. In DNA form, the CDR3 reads TGTGCCAGCAGCCAGGCCAGGGGGCGAGTCGAGACCCAGTACTTC. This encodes CASSQARGRVETQYF.

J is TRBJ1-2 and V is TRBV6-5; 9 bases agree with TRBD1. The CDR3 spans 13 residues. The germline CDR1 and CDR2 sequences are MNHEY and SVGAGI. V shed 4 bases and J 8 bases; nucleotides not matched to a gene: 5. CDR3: CASSFTGGAGYTF. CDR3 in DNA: TGTGCCAGCAGTTTCACAGGGGGCGCGGGCTACACCTTC.

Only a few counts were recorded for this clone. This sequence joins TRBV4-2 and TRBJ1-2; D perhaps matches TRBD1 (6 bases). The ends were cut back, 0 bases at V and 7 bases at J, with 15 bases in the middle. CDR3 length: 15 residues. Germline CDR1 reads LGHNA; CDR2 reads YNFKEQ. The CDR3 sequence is CASSQDLQGLGGYTF. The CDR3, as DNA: TGTGCCAGCAGCCAAGATTTACAGGGTTTGGGTGGCTACACCTTC.

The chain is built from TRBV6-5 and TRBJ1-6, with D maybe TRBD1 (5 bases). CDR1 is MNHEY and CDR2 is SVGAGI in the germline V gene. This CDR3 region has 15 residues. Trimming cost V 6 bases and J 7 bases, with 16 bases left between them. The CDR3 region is CASRQPGRLNSPLHF. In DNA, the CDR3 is TGTGCCAGCAGACAGCCGGGACGTCTCAATTCACCCCTCCACTTT.

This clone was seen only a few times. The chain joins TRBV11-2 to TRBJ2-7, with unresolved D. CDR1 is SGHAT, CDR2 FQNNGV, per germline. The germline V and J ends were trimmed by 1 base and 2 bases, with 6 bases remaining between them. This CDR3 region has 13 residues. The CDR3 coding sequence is TGTGCCAGCAGCTTAGGCTATACCTACGAGCAGTACTTC. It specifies CASSLGYTYEQYF. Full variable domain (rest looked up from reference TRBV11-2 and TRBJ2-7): EAGVAQSPRYKIIEKRQSVAFWCNPISGHATLYWYQQILGQGPKLLIQFQNNGVVDDSQLPKDRFSAERLKGVDSTLKIQPAKLEDSAVYLCASSLGYTYEQYFGPGTRLTVT.

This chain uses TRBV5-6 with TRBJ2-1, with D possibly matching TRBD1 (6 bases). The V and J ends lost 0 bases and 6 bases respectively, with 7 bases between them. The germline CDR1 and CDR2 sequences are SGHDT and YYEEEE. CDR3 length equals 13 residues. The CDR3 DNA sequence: TGTGCCAGCAGCTTGGAGGGGGTCAATGAGCAGTTCTTC. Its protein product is CASSLEGVNEQFF.

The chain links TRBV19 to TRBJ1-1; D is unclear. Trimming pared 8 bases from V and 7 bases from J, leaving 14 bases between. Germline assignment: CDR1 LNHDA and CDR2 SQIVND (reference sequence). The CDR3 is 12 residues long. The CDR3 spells CASQRRTFEAFF. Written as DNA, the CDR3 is TGTGCCAGTCAAAGACGGACCTTTGAAGCTTTCTTT.

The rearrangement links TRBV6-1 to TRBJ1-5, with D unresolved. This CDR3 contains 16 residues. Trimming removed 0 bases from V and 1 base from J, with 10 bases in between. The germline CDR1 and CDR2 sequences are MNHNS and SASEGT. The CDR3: CASSEAWRISNQPQHF. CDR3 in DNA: TGTGCCAGCAGTGAAGCGTGGCGGATCAGCAATCAGCCCCAGCATTTT.